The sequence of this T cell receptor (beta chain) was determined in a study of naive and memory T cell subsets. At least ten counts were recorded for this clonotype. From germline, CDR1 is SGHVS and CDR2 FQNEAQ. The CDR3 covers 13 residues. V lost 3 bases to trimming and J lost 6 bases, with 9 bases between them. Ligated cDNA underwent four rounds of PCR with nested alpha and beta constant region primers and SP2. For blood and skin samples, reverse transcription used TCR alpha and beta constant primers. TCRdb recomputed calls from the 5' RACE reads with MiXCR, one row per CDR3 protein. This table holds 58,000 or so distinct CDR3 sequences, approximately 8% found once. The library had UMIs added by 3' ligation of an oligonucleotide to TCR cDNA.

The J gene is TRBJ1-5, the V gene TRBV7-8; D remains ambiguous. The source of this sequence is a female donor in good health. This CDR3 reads CASSFQRPQPQHF. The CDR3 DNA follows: TGTGCCAGCAGCTTTCAAAGGCCTCAGCCCCAGCATTTT.